The clone carrying this T cell receptor beta chain was counted between two and nine times. Its specificity is not known. CDR1 and CDR2 from the germline V gene are SGHTA and FQGTGA. The CDR3 is made up of 15 amino acids. V lost 1 base, J lost 8 bases, and 12 bases lay in between. This specimen comes from a study of T cells after yellow fever vaccination. At the level of the study: SMART-Seq v4 Ultra Low Input prepared the low-cell-number fractions.

General study points: A faster peak, day 5 versus 15, was reached by the weaker secondary response. In post-booster samples, most primary-vaccination clones reappeared (96% CD4, approximately 91% CD8).

TCRdb reprocessed the 5' RACE reads via MiXCR and lists one record per CDR3 protein. The sample has hundreds of thousands of distinct CDR3 sequences, roughly 4.3% seen once. The sequence was obtained from a man between 18 and 29 years old who received the YFV17D yellow fever vaccine. The material was PBMCs, obtained 5 days after the yellow fever booster vaccination. The chain combines TRBV7-3 with TRBJ1-6; D might be TRBD1 (6 bases). This chain's CDR3 is CASSLNNRADSPLHF. Written as DNA, the CDR3 is TGTGCCAGCAGCTTAAATAACAGGGCTGATTCACCCCTCCACTTT. Based on the CDR3 plus reference TRBV7-3 and TRBJ1-6, the full variable domain is GAGVSQTPSNKVTEKGKYVELRCDPISGHTALYWYRQSLGQGPEFLIYFQGTGAADDSGLPNDRFFAVRPEGSVSTLKIQRTERGDSAVYLCASSLNNRADSPLHFGNGTRLTVT.